Listed here are 4 T cell receptor beta chains from one sample, sequenced in a study of breast tumors, draining lymph nodes, adjacent tissues. Each CDR3 protein gets one entry after TCRdb re-called the multiplex PCR reads with MiXCR. The table lists 7,500 or so distinct CDR3 sequences, around three quarters of them singletons, with under 50% in the top ten. The sequenced sample consisted of tumor-adjacent breast tissue. The receptors derive from a female donor with breast cancer. Some clones in this sample may be carry-over from other donors' samples.

This clonotype is labeled large. Germline is not matched at one junction end, which may reflect a read error. The chain has TRBV20-1 and TRBJ1-3; D is unclear. Per the germline V gene, CDR1 is DFQATT and CDR2 is SNEGSKA (reference sequence). The CDR3 runs to 13 residues. The CDR3 nucleotides read TGCAGCGCTAGAGAGAGCTCTGGAAACACCATATATTTT. Translated: CSARESSGNTIYF.

This clonotype appeared a few times. J is TRBJ2-7 and V is TRBV10-2; tentatively, D is TRBD1 or TRBD2 (5 bases each). Trimming shortened V by 6 bases and J by 0 bases, and 18 bases separated the two germline ends. The V gene's germline CDR1 is WSHSY and CDR2 SAAADI. The CDR3 spans 16 residues. The CDR3 DNA reads as TGCGCCAGCAGCCCCTGGGGGTCTGCGGACTCCTACGAGCAGTACTTC. Translating gives CASSPWGSADSYEQYF.

This clonotype was recorded many times. Just one base apart from a much larger clone, this may be a read error. CDR3 loop: CASRDWETNEKLFF. Written as DNA, the CDR3 is TGTGCCAGTAGGGACTGGGAAACTAATGAAAAACTGTTTTTT. The chain recombines TRBV19 with TRBJ1-4; D uncertain. Trimming removed 6 bases at V and 1 base at J, with 9 bases between. The CDR3 totals 14 residues. Germline CDR1 reads LNHDA; CDR2 reads SQIVND (reference sequence).

This clonotype was seen a handful of times. The chain combines TRBV5-1 with TRBJ2-1, with TRBD2 matching 7 bases. CDR1 is SGHRS and CDR2 is YFSETQ in the germline V gene. V shed 6 bases, J shed 4 bases, and the junction held 19 bases outside the gene matches. This CDR3 has 18 amino acids. DNA of the CDR3: TGCGCCAGCAAGTCATCTACCAGCGGCGGGGGTACTTACAATGAGCAGTTCTTC. Protein sequence: CASKSSTSGGGTYNEQFF.